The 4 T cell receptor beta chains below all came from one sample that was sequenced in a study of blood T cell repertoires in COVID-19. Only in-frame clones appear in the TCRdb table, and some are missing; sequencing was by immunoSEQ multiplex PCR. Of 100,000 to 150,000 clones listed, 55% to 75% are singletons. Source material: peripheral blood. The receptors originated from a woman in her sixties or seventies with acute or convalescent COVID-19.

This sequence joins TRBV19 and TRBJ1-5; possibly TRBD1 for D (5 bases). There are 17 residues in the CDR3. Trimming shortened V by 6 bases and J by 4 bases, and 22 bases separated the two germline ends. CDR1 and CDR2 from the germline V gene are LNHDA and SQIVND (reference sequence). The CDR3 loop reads CASRKPHSTGGNQPQHF. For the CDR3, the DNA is TGTGCCAGTAGAAAGCCCCATTCAACCGGGGGGAATCAGCCCCAGCATTTT. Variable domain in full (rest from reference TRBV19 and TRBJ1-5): DGGITQSPKYLFRKEGQNVTLSCEQNLNHDAMYWYRQDPGQGLRLIYYSQIVNDFQKGDIAEGYSVSREKKESFPLTVTSAQKNPTAFYLCASRKPHSTGGNQPQHFGDGTRLSIL.

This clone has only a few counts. CDR3 DNA sequence: TGTGCCAGCAGCTTAGCTTTCTCCGGAAAAGGACAGGGCCTTAGGGAGACCCAGTACTTC. Its translation: CASSLAFSGKGQGLRETQYF. The rearrangement joins TRBV7-2 to TRBJ2-5; 8 bases are a match to TRBD1. The germline V gene has CDR1 SGHTA and CDR2 FQGNSA. Germline trimming cut 0 bases from V and 5 bases from J; bases unmatched to any gene: 20. The CDR3 covers 20 residues. The full variable domain, completed using reference TRBV7-2 and TRBJ2-5, is GAGVSQSPSNKVTEKGKDVELRCDPISGHTALYWYRQSLGQGLEFLIYFQGNSAPDKSGLPSDRFSAERTGGSVSTLTIQRTQQEDSAVYLCASSLAFSGKGQGLRETQYFGPGTRLLVL.

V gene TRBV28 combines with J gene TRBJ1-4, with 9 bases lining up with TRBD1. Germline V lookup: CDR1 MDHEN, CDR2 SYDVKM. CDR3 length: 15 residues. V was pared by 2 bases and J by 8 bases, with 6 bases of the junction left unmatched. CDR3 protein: CASSLGTGNREKLFF. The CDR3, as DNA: TGTGCCAGCAGTTTAGGGACAGGGAATCGCGAAAAACTGTTTTTT. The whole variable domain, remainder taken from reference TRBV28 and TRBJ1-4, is DVKVTQSSRYLVKRTGEKVFLECVQDMDHENMFWYRQDPGLGLRLIYFSYDVKMKEKGDIPEGYSVSREKKERFSLILESASTNQTSMYLCASSLGTGNREKLFFGSGTQLSVL.

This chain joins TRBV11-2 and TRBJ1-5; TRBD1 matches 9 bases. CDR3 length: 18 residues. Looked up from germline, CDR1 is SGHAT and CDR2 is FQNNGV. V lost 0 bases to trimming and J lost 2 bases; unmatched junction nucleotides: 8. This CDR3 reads CASSLDYRGQRRNQPQHF. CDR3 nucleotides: TGTGCCAGCAGCTTAGACTACAGGGGGCAGAGACGCAATCAGCCCCAGCATTTT.